The 28 T cell receptor beta chains below were found in one sample sequenced in a study of ipilimumab plus nivolumab after autologous stem cell transplantation. Profiled with immunoSEQ multiplex PCR; TCRdb holds only in-frame clones, not every one. The repertoire holds about 12,000 clones, with around 70% as singletons. The sequencing here drew on PBMCs, taken in a trial of ipilimumab plus nivolumab as post-transplant consolidation. The receptors here all came from a male donor with diffuse large B-cell lymphoma.

The rearrangement uses TRBV7-9 and TRBJ2-3, with 9 bases aligning to TRBD2. The CDR3 is 16 amino acids. V trimming: 3 bases; J trimming: 2 bases; junction bases outside the gene matches: 6. The germline V gene encodes CDR1 SEHNR and CDR2 FQNEAQ (reference sequence). For the CDR3, the DNA is TGTGCCAGCAGCTTTTTCCTAGCGGGAACCACAGATACGCAGTATTTT. This translates into CASSFFLAGTTDTQYF.

The V call is TRBV25-1, the J call TRBJ1-2; D is unclear. In germline, CDR1 is MGHDK, CDR2 SYGVNS. The V and J ends lost 4 bases and 0 bases respectively, with 6 bases between them. The CDR3 is 13 residues long. The CDR3 DNA is TGTGCCAGCAGTGTGGCAGCTAACTATGGCTACACCTTC. Its protein is CASSVAANYGYTF.

This chain uses TRBV4-1 with TRBJ1-3; D might be TRBD1 (6 bases). The CDR3 covers 15 residues. Per germline, CDR1 MGHRA and CDR2 YSYEKL. The germline V and J ends were trimmed by 3 bases and 0 bases, with 9 bases remaining between them. DNA of the CDR3: TGCGCCAGCAGCCAGGAAGGGGGCTCTGGAAACACCATATATTTT. This translates into CASSQEGGSGNTIYF.

This clone has just a few counts. V and J are TRBV5-1 and TRBJ2-3; possible D gene TRBD2, 5 bases. The V end was cut by 0 bases, the J end by 5 bases, with 10 bases between. The CDR3 contains 14 residues. Looked up from germline, CDR1 is SGHRS and CDR2 is YFSETQ. The CDR3 DNA reads as TGCGCCAGCAGCTTGGGGGCGGGTCAAGATACGCAGTATTTT. Its protein is CASSLGAGQDTQYF.

The chain carries TRBV7-8 and TRBJ2-5; no firm D call. CDR1 is SGHVS, CDR2 FQNEAQ, per germline. The CDR3 contains 14 residues. The germline V and J ends were trimmed by 2 bases and 6 bases, with 13 bases remaining between them. The CDR3 DNA is TGTGCCAGCAGCTTATCAGAGCTGGGCAAGACCCAGTACTTC. Amino acids: CASSLSELGKTQYF.

This clone showed up just once. The chain joins TRBV5-6 to TRBJ1-2, with D maybe TRBD1 (6 bases). Germline V gene sequence: CDR1 SGHDT, CDR2 YYEEEE. The CDR3 totals 14 residues. V was pared by 4 bases and J by 3 bases, with 13 bases between. CDR3 loop: CASSPPGAHYGYTF. The CDR3 bases are TGTGCCAGCAGCCCCCCGGGGGCGCACTATGGCTACACCTTC.

This sequence joins TRBV4-2 and TRBJ2-1, with TRBD2 identical over 10 bases. The CDR3 length is 15 residues. The trim removed 2 bases at V and 5 bases at J, leaving 3 bases unmatched. Germline V gene lookup returns CDR1 LGHNA and CDR2 YNFKEQ. CDR3 DNA: TGTGCCAGCAGCCAACGGACTAGCGGCGACAATGAGCAGTTCTTC. Protein product: CASSQRTSGDNEQFF.

The rearrangement joins TRBV15 to TRBJ1-2; possibly TRBD1 for D (6 bases). The germline gives CDR1 LNHNV, CDR2 YYDKDF (reference sequence). V dropped 1 base and J dropped 3 bases, with 12 bases sitting between them. The CDR3 runs 15 residues. CDR3 sequence: CATSRARGADYGYTF. Here the CDR3 DNA reads TGTGCCACCAGCAGAGCGAGGGGGGCCGACTATGGCTACACCTTC.

The chain employs TRBV18 and TRBJ1-5; D gene unclear. CDR3 length equals 14 residues. Germline assignment: CDR1 KGHSH and CDR2 LQKENI. V dropped 3 bases and J dropped 2 bases, with 8 bases sitting between them. CDR3 residues: CASSPTSGNQPQHF. DNA of the CDR3: TGTGCCAGCTCACCCACCAGTGGCAATCAGCCCCAGCATTTT.

This clone is categorized as medium-sized. The gene calls are TRBV9 and TRBJ2-1, with TRBD2 matching 9 bases. Germline V gene sequence: CDR1 SGDLS, CDR2 YYNGEE. Losses at the gene ends were 2 bases for V and 6 bases for J; bases not matched to a gene: 6. The CDR3 contains 15 residues. CDR3 nucleotide sequence: TGTGCCAGCAGCGTCTCGCGGGGGGGCCGCAATGAGCAGTTCTTC. Translating it yields CASSVSRGGRNEQFF.

The chain is built from TRBV4-2 and TRBJ2-3; D remains unclear. CDR3 length equals 15 residues. The V and J ends lost 2 bases and 7 bases respectively, with 16 bases between them. In germline, CDR1 is LGHNA, CDR2 YNFKEQ. CDR3 amino acids: CASSQIKGSGYTQYF. In nucleotides, the CDR3 is TGTGCCAGCAGCCAAATTAAAGGGTCTGGTTATACGCAGTATTTT.

V usage is TRBV9 and J usage is TRBJ1-1; 8 bases are a match to TRBD1. V lost 3 bases to trimming and J lost 5 bases; unmatched junction nucleotides: 15. Germline V CDR1 and CDR2: SGDLS, YYNGEE. This CDR3 has 17 amino acids. DNA of the CDR3: TGTGCCAGCAGCGGGACTGACAGGGGAGGTAGAGAAACTGAAGCTTTCTTT. It encodes CASSGTDRGGRETEAFF.

The chain joins TRBV14 to TRBJ2-4; 7 positions agree with TRBD2. Germline assignment: CDR1 SGHDN and CDR2 FVKESK. The CDR3 is made up of 18 amino acids. Trimming at V came to 2 bases and at J to 1 base, leaving 11 bases not matched to a gene. The CDR3 sequence: CASSQSPGLGRAKNIQYF. CDR3 coding DNA: TGTGCCAGCAGCCAATCCCCCGGACTAGGACGCGCCAAAAACATTCAGTACTTC.

The gene calls are TRBV5-1 and TRBJ2-7; the match to TRBD2 covers 7 bases. With V trimmed by 2 bases and J by 1 base, 9 bases remained unmatched. Germline loops: CDR1 SGHRS, CDR2 YFSETQ. The CDR3 consists of 16 residues. The CDR3, as DNA: TGCGCCAGCAGCTTAGGATGGCTAGCGGAATCCTACGAGCAGTACTTC. Translation gives CASSLGWLAESYEQYF.

This chain connects TRBV4-2 to TRBJ2-7; D ambiguous. CDR3 size: 14 residues. The V gene lost 4 bases and the J gene lost 6 bases, with 16 bases spanning the gap. The V gene's germline CDR1 is LGHNA and CDR2 YNFKEQ. The CDR3 coding sequence is TGTGCCAGCAGCCCGGCTCCCCCTTGGGGCGAGCAGTACTTC. Translated, it gives CASSPAPPWGEQYF.

The V gene is TRBV15, the J gene TRBJ1-5; D may be TRBD1 (5 bases). With 0 bases removed from V and 3 bases from J, the gap between germline ends came to 12 bases. Germline loops: CDR1 LNHNV, CDR2 YYDKDF (reference sequence). This CDR3 is 16 amino acids long. CDR3 protein: CATSRDRVSYNQPQHF. The CDR3 nucleotides read TGTGCCACCAGCAGAGACAGGGTTTCCTACAATCAGCCCCAGCATTTT.

This clone was counted once. The CDR3 spells CASSQDRVQTRSEKLFF. As DNA, the CDR3 is TGCGCCAGCAGCCAAGATCGGGTCCAAACGAGGTCCGAAAAACTGTTTTTT. The V and J genes are TRBV4-3 and TRBJ1-4; D not resolved. The CDR3 has 17 residues. The germline V gene has CDR1 LGHNA and CDR2 YSLEER. The germline V and J ends were trimmed by 0 bases and 8 bases, with 19 bases remaining between them.

The chain is built from TRBV7-8 and TRBJ1-1; D is unclear. The CDR3 is 13 residues long. V was cut by 7 bases and J by 1 base, with 10 bases left in between. Germline assignment: CDR1 SGHVS and CDR2 FQNEAQ. The CDR3 coding sequence is TGTGCCAGCAAGGAAGGGAAGAACACTGAAGCTTTCTTT. It encodes CASKEGKNTEAFF.

This clone has only a few counts. This chain connects TRBV9 to TRBJ2-1; a weak D match, TRBD1 (6 bases). CDR1 is SGDLS, CDR2 YYNGEE, per germline. Trimming removed 0 bases at V and 7 bases at J, with 14 bases between. The CDR3 is made up of 15 amino acids. This CDR3 is CASSVGGGGANEQFF. The DNA for the CDR3 is TGTGCCAGCAGCGTAGGCGGTGGGGGCGCGAATGAGCAGTTCTTC.

As concerns this clone: Other DNA sequences from this sample encode an identical CDR3 as well. The chain uses TRBV30 and TRBJ1-4; TRBD1 might be the D (5 bases). From germline, CDR1 is GTSNPN and CDR2 SVGIG (reference sequence). This CDR3 region has 14 residues. The V end lost 0 bases, the J end lost 8 bases, and 13 bases lay between the germline ends. CDR3: CAWSVRGPGEKLFF. The CDR3 DNA sequence: TGTGCCTGGAGTGTTCGGGGCCCTGGGGAAAAACTGTTTTTT.

In this sample, this clone is medium-sized. This sequence joins TRBV27 and TRBJ2-5; TRBD2 agrees at 16 bases. The CDR3 consists of 16 residues. The V gene's germline CDR1 is MNHEY and CDR2 SMNVEV (reference sequence). The V and J ends lost 6 bases and 4 bases, in that order; junction bases with no gene match: 5. Written as DNA, the CDR3 is TGTGCCAGCAGCCCCGGGACTAGCGGGGGGGCAGAGACCCAGTACTTC. It codes for CASSPGTSGGAETQYF.

V is TRBV5-8 and J is TRBJ1-4, with a tentative D call TRBD1 (6 bases). Germline V gene sequence: CDR1 SGHTS, CDR2 YDEGEE. The CDR3 contains 16 residues. V was clipped by 3 bases and J by 0 bases, with 12 bases between them. The CDR3: CASSSGTPSTNEKLFF. The CDR3 nucleotides are TGTGCCAGCAGCTCCGGGACACCTTCAACTAATGAAAAACTGTTTTTT. The full variable domain, rest sourced from reference TRBV5-8 and TRBJ1-4, is EAGVTQSPTHLIKTRGQQATLRCSPISGHTSVYWYQQALGLGLQFLLWYDEGEERNRGNFPPRFSGRQFPNYSSELNVNALELEDSALYLCASSSGTPSTNEKLFFGSGTQLSVL.

This chain uses TRBV30 with TRBJ1-1; TRBD1 is a possible D gene (5 bases). Looked up from germline, CDR1 is GTSNPN and CDR2 is SVGIG (reference sequence). CDR3 length: 11 residues. Trimming removed 4 bases at V and 4 bases at J, with 7 bases between. In nucleotides, the CDR3 is TGTGCCTGGATCAGGGCCACTGAAGCTTTCTTT. Protein sequence: CAWIRATEAFF.

J is TRBJ1-4 and V is TRBV27; 8 bases fit TRBD1. This CDR3 has 15 residues. V lost 5 bases to trimming and J lost 8 bases; unmatched junction nucleotides: 10. In germline, CDR1 is MNHEY, CDR2 SMNVEV (reference sequence). CDR3 sequence: CASSKFQGAQEKLFF. The CDR3 region has the DNA TGTGCCAGCAGTAAATTCCAGGGGGCACAGGAAAAACTGTTTTTT.

This chain links TRBV6-5 with TRBJ2-1; possibly TRBD1 or TRBD2 for D (5 bases each). Deletions cut 1 base from V and 5 bases from J, with 9 bases between. From germline, CDR1 is MNHEY and CDR2 SVGAGI. The CDR3 has 14 residues. The CDR3 DNA is TGTGCCAGCAGTTACTGGGGACGGAACAATGAGCAGTTCTTC. It encodes CASSYWGRNNEQFF.

The genes are TRBV30 and TRBJ1-2; D unclear. V was cut by 3 bases and J by 2 bases, with 7 bases left in between. CDR1 is GTSNPN and CDR2 is SVGIG in the germline V gene (reference sequence). CDR3 length: 12 amino acids. The CDR3 loop is CAWRGINYGYTF. In DNA form, the CDR3 reads TGTGCCTGGAGAGGGATAAACTATGGCTACACCTTC.

The chain employs TRBV15 and TRBJ2-5; unclear D gene. V was clipped by 0 bases and J by 7 bases, with 9 bases between them. The CDR3 is 13 residues long. Germline assignment: CDR1 LNHNV and CDR2 YYDKDF (reference sequence). CDR3 bases: TGTGCCACCAGCAGAGAGGGCCAGAGGACCCAGTACTTC. Residues: CATSREGQRTQYF.

The chain has TRBV7-8 and TRBJ1-6; 8 nucleotides line up with TRBD1. The CDR3 is 18 amino acids. Per the germline V gene, CDR1 is SGHVS and CDR2 is FQNEAQ. V was clipped by 0 bases and J by 2 bases; unmatched bases: 6. The CDR3, as DNA: TGTGCCAGCAGCTTAGCGACAGGGGAAGGCACCTATAATTCACCCCTCCACTTT. Residues: CASSLATGEGTYNSPLHF.